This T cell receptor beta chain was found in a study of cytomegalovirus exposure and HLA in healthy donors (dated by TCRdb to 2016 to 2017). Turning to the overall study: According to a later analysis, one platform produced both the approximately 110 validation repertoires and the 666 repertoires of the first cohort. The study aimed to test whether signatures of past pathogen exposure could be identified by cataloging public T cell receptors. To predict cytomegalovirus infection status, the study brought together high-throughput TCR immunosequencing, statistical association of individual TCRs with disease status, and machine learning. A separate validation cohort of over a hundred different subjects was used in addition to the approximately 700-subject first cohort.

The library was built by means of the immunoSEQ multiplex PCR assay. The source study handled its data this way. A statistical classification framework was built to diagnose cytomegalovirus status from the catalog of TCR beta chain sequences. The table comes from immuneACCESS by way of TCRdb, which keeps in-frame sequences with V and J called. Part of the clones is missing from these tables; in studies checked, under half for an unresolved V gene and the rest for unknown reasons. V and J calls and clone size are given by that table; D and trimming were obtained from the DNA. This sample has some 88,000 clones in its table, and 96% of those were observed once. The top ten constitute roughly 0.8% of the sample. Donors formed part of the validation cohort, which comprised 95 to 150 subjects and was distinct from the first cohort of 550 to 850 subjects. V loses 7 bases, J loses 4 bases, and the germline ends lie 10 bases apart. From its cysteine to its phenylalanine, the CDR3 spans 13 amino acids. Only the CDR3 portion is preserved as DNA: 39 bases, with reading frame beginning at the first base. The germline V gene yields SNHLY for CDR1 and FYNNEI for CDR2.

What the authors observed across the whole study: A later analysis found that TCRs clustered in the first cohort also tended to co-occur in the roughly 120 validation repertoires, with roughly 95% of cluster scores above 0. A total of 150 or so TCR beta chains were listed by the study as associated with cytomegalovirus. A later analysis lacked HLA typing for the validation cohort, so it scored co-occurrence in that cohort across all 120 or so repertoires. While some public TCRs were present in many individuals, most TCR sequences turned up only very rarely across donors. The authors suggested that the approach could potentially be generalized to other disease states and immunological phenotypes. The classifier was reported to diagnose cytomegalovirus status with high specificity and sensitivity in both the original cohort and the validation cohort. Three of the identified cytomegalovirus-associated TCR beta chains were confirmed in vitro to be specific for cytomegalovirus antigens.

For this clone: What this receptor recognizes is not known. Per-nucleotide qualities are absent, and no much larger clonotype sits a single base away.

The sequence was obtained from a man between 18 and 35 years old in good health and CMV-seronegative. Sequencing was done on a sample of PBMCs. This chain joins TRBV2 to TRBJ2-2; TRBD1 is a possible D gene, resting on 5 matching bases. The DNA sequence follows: TGTGCCAGCACCCAACAGGCCACCGGGGAGCTGTTTTTT. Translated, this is CASTQQATGELFF.